Listed below are T cell receptor beta chains from one sample, sequenced in a study of blood T cell repertoires in COVID-19. Generated by immunoSEQ multiplex PCR, the TCRdb table keeps only in-frame clones and is missing some. Among about 350,000 clones, more than 85% were seen once, and the ten largest hold roughly 1%. Sample: PBMCs or T cells enriched from blood (not recorded which). Receptor source: a woman aged 30 to 39 who had recovered from COVID-19. CDR3s include the opening cysteine and the closing phenylalanine or tryptophan. Each record gives: D gene, J gene, clone size, V gene, CDR3 DNA, CDR3 protein. D genes are given only for firm matches. Size is stated for part of the rows, as once, few or many counts, or as a class when the clone is expanded.

. | TRBJ1-2 | . | TRBV2 | TGTGCCAGCAGTGAAGCGCGCTTTGGCTACACCTTC | CASSEARFGYTF
TRBD1 | TRBJ2-7 | once | TRBV2 | TGTGCCAGCAGTGGAAGGCGACAGGGGCCTTCTACTTCTTCCTACGAGCAGTACTTC | CASSGRRQGPSTSSYEQYF
. | TRBJ2-7 | . | TRBV7-8 | TGTGCCAGCAGCCGCCGGAGGTGGCCCTACGAGCAGTACTTC | CASSRRRWPYEQYF
. | TRBJ1-6 | . | TRBV11-2 | TGTGCCAGCAGCTCCCGAGCCCTCTTGCCGTCACCCCTCCACTTT | CASSSRALLPSPLHF
TRBD1 | TRBJ1-5 | . | TRBV19 | TGTGCCAGTAGTGGGACAGGGGATCAGCCCCAGCATTTT | CASSGTGDQPQHF
. | TRBJ1-6 | once | TRBV21-1 | TGTGCCAGCAGGGAGGGCAGCTCCTATAATTCACCCCTCCACTTT | CASREGSSYNSPLHF
TRBD1 | TRBJ2-1 | . | TRBV19 | TGTGCCAGTAGTCACGCGGCGACAGGGGCAAGAAATGAGCAGTTCTTC | CASSHAATGARNEQFF
TRBD1 | TRBJ2-4 | . | TRBV6-5 | TGTGCCATCGATCAGGGGGCAGCCAAAAACATTCAGTACTTT | CAIDQGAAKNIQYF
. | TRBJ2-7 | . | TRBV5-5 | TGTGCCAGCAGCTTGAGTCTATTGACAGGTGACCTTTTATCCTACGAGCAGTACTTC | CASSLSLLTGDLLSYEQYF
. | TRBJ1-5 | . | TRBV6-5 | TGTGCCAGCAGACGGCAGGGGACTAGCAATCAGCCCCAGCATTTT | CASRRQGTSNQPQHF
TRBD1 | TRBJ1-2 | . | TRBV7-2 | TGTGCCAGCAGCCCCCGGGAGGGGGCGAATGGCTACACCTTC | CASSPREGANGYTF
. | TRBJ2-7 | . | TRBV30 | TGTGCCTGGAGAGAGAGCGTCAGACAGGCCTACGAGCAGTACTTC | CAWRESVRQAYEQYF
. | TRBJ1-5 | . | TRBV24-1 | TGTGCCACCAGTGGAGAGGGCCTGAGCAATCAGCCCCAGCATTTT | CATSGEGLSNQPQHF
. | TRBJ2-3 | . | TRBV11-2 | TGTGCCAGCAGCTTAGCGGCAAGCAGGGCGCAGTATTTT | CASSLAASRAQYF
TRBD2 | TRBJ2-3 | . | TRBV2 | TGTGCCAGCAGCGTGACTAGCGGGGGGGCCAGGCCCACAGATACGCAGTATTTT | CASSVTSGGARPTDTQYF
. | TRBJ2-2 | . | TRBV24-1 | TGTGCCACCAGTGATAACCGCGGGGAGACGGGGAACACCGGGGAGCTGTTTTTT | CATSDNRGETGNTGELFF
TRBD1 | TRBJ2-7 | . | TRBV3-1/TRBV3-2 | TGTGCCAGCAGCCAAGTGGGGACAGGGCAGGTCGAGCAGTACTTC | CASSQVGTGQVEQYF
. | TRBJ2-1 | . | TRBV10-1 | TGCGCCAGCAGTGGCTTTGGAGGGGCTGAGCAGTTCTTC | CASSGFGGAEQFF
TRBD1 | TRBJ2-2 | . | TRBV7-6 | TGTGCCAGCAGCTTCACAGGGGGCGCGGGTCCCGGGGAGCTGTTTTTT | CASSFTGGAGPGELFF
. | TRBJ2-7 | . | TRBV2 | TGTGCCAGTAGTCCGAGAGGGAACGAGCAGTACTTC | CASSPRGNEQYF
. | TRBJ2-3 | . | TRBV3-1/TRBV3-2 | TGTGCCAGCAGCCTAACAGGGAGTCATCAAGATACGCAGTATTTT | CASSLTGSHQDTQYF
TRBD2 | TRBJ2-3 | . | TRBV27 | TGTGCCAGCAGTTTATTACGAGCGGGGGGCACAGATACGCAGTATTTT | CASSLLRAGGTDTQYF
TRBD1 | TRBJ2-7 | . | TRBV18 | TGTGCCAGCTCACCCGCGGACAGGCCCCGGGGCGAGCAGTACTTC | CASSPADRPRGEQYF
. | TRBJ1-1 | . | TRBV2 | TGTGCCAGCAGTGAAATAATAGCTGAAGCTTTCTTT | CASSEIIAEAFF
. | TRBJ1-1 | . | TRBV7-9 | TGTGCCAGCAGCTTGGGGGGAGACACTGAAGCTTTCTTT | CASSLGGDTEAFF
TRBD2 | TRBJ2-7 | . | TRBV28 | TGTGCCAGCAGTTTAGTGGTACTAGCGGGGGGGCGCTCCTACGAGCAGTACTTC | CASSLVVLAGGRSYEQYF
. | TRBJ1-5 | few | TRBV2 | TGTGCCAGCAGTGAATCCGCGACTTATCAGCCCCAGCATTTT | CASSESATYQPQHF
. | TRBJ1-2 | . | TRBV6-2/TRBV6-3 | TGTGCCAGCAGTCAACCGGCTAGGAGGGACTATGGCTACACCTTC | CASSQPARRDYGYTF
TRBD1 | TRBJ2-7 | . | TRBV5-5 | TGTACCAGCAGCTTGGGACAGGGGACCTACGAGCAGTACTTC | CTSSLGQGTYEQYF
. | TRBJ2-5 | . | TRBV5-5 | TGTGCCAGCAGCTTGCAACATACCGGAGGGACCCAGTACTTC | CASSLQHTGGTQYF
. | TRBJ2-3 | once | TRBV5-1 | TGCGCCAGCAGCTTACCCGCGGGCACAGATACGCAGTATTTT | CASSLPAGTDTQYF
TRBD1 | TRBJ1-1 | few | TRBV5-5 | TGTGCCAGCAGTCCCCGACAGGGGCACACTGAAGCTTTCTTT | CASSPRQGHTEAFF
. | TRBJ1-5 | . | TRBV28 | TGTGCCAGCAGTTTTTCGGGGGGGGCCGGCAATCAGCCCCAGCATTTT | CASSFSGGAGNQPQHF